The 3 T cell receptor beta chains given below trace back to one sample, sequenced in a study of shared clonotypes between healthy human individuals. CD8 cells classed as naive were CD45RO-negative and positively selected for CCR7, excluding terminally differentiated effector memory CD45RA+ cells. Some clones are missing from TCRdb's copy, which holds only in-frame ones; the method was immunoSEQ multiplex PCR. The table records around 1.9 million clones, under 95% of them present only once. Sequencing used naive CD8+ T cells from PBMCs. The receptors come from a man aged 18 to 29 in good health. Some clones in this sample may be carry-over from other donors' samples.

The CDR3 region has the DNA TGTGCCAGCAGCTCCCGACAGGGGGGGGCCCCAGATACGCAGTATTTT. It yields the protein CASSSRQGGAPDTQYF. The chain combines TRBV7-3 with TRBJ2-3, with 9 bases aligning to TRBD1. Germline V CDR1 and CDR2: SGHTA, FQGTGA. The junction had 9 bases not matched to a gene; V was cut back by 4 bases and J by 4 bases. The length of the CDR3 is 16 residues.

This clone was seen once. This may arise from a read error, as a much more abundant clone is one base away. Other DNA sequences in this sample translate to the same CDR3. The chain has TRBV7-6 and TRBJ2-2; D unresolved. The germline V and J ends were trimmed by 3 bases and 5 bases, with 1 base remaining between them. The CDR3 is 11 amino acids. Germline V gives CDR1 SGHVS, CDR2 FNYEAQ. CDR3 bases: TGTGCCAGCAGCTTGACCGGGGAGCTGTTTTTT. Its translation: CASSLTGELFF.

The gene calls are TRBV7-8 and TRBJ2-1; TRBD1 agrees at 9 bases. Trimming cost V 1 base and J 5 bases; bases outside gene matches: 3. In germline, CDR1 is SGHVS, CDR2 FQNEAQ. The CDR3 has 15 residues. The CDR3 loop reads CASSLVGQGNNEQFF. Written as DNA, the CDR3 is TGTGCCAGCAGCTTAGTGGGACAGGGTAACAATGAGCAGTTCTTC.